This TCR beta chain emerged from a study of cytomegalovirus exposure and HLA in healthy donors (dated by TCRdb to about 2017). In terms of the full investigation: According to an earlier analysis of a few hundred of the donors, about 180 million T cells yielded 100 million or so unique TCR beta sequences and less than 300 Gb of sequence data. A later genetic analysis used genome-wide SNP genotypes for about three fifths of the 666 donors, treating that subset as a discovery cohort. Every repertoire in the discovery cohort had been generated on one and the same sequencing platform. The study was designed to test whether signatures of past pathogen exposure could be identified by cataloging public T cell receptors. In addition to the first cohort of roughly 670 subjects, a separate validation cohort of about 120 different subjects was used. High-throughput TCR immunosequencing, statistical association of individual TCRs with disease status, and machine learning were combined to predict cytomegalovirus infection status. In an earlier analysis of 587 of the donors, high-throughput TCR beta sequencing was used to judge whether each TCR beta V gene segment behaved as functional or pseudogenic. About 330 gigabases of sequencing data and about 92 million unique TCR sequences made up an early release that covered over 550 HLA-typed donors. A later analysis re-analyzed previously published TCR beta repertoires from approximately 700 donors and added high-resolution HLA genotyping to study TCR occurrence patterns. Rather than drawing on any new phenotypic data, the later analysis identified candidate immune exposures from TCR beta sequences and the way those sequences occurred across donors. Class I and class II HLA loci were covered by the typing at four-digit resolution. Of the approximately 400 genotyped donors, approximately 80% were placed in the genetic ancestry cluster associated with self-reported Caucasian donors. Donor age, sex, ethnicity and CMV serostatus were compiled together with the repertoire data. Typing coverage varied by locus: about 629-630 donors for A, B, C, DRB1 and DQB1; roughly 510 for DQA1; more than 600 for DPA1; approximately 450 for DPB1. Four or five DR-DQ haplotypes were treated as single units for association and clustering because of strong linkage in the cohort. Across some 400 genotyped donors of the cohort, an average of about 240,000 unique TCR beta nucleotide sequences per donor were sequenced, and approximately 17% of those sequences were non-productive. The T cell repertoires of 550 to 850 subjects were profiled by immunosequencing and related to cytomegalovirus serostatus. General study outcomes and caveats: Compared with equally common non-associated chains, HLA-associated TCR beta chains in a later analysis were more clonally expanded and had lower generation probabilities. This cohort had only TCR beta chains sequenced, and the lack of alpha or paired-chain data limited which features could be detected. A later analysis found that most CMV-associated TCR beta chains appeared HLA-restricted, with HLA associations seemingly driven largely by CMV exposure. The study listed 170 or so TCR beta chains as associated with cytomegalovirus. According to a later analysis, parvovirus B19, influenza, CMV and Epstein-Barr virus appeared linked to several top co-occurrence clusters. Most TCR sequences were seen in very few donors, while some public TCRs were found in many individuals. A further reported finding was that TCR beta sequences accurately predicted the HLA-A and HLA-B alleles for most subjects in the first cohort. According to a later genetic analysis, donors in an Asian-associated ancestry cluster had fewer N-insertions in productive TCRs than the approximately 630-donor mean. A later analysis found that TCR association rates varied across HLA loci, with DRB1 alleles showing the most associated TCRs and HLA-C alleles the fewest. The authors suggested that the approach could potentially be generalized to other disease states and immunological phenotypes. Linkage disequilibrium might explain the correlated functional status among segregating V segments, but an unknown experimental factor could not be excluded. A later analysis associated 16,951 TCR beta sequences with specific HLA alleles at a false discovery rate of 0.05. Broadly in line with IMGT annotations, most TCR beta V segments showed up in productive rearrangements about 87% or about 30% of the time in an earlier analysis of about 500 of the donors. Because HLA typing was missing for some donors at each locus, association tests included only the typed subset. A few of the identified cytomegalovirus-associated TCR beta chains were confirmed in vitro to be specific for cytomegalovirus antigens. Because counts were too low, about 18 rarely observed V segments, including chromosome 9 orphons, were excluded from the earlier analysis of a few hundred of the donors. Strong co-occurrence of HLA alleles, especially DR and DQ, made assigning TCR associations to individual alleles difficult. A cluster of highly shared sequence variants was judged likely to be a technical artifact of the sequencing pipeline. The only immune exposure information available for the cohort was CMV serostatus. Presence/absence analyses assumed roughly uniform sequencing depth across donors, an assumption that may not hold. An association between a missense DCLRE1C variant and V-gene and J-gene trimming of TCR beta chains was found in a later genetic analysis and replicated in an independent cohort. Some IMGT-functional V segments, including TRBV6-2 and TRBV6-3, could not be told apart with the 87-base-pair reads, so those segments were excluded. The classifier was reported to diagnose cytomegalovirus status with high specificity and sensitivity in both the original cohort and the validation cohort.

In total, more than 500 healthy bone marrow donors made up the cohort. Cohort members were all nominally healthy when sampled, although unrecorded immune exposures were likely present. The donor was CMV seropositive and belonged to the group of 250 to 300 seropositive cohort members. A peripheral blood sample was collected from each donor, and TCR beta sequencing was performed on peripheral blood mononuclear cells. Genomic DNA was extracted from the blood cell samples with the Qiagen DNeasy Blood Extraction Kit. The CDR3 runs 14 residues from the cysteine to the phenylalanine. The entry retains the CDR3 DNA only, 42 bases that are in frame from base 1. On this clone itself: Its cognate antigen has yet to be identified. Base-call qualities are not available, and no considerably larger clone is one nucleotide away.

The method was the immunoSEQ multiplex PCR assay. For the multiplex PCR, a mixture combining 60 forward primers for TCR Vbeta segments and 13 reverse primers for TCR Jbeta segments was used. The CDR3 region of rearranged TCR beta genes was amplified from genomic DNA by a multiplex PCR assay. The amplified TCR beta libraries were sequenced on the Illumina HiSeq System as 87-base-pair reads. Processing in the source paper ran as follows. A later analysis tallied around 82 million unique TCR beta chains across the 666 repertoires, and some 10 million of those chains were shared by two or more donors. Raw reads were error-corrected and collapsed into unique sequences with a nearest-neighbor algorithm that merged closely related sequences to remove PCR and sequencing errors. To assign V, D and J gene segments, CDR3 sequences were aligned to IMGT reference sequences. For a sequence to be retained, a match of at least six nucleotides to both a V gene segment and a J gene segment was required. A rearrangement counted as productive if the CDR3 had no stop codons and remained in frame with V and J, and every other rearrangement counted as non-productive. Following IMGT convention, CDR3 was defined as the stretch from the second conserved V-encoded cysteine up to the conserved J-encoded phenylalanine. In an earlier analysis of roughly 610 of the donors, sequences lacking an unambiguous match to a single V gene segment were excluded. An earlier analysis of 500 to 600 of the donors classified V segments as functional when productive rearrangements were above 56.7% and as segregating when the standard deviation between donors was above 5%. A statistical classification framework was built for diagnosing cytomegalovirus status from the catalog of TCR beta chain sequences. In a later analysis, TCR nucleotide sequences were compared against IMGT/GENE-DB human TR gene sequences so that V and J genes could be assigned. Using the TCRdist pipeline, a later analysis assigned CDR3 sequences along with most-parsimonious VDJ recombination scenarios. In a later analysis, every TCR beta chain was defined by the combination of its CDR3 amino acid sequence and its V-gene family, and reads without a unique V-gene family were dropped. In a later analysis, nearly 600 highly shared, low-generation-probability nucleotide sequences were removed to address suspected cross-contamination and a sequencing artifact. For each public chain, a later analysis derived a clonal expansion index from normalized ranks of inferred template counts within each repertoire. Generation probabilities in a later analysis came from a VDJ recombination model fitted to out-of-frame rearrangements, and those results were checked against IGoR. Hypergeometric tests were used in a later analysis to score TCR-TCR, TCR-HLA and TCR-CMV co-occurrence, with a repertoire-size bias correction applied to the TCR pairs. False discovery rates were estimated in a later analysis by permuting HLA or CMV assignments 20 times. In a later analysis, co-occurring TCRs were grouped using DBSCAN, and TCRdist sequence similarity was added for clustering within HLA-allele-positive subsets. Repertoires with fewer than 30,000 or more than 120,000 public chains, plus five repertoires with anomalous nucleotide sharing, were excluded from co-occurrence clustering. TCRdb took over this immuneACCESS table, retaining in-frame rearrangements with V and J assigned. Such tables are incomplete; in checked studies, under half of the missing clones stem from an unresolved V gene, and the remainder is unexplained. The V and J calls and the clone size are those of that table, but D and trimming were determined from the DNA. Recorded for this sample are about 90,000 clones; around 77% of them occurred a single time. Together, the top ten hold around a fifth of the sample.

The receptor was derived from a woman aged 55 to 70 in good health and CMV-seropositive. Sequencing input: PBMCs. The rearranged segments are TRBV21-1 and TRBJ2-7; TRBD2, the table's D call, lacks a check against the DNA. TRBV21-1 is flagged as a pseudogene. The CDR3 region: CASSKTPRAYEQYF. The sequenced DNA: TGTGCCAGCAGCAAAACGCCACGGGCCTACGAGCAGTACTTC.